The T cell receptor (beta chain) under discussion was sequenced for a study of T cells in Graves' hyperthyroidism and ophthalmopathy. Study findings and constraints: Most thyroid clonotypes expanded above 0.001 were also detected in blood.

RNA transcripts were the template for amplifying TCR beta CDR3 regions. A first-round RT-PCR of the TCR CDR3 used the HTBI primer set. A single record per CDR3 protein comes from TCRdb applying MiXCR to the multiplex PCR reads. Among approximately 370,000 distinct CDR3 sequences listed, about 15% were seen once. In this sample, this clonotype turned up many times. Its cognate antigen is unknown. The CDR3 runs 15 residues. V lost 7 bases and J lost 6; bases outside the gene matches: 8. Germline assignment: CDR1 SGHAT and CDR2 FQNNGV. Patients aged 18 to 65 had newly diagnosed hyperthyroidism that had lasted under 2 months.

This TCR was sampled from a woman in her 30s with Graves' hyperthyroidism. V usage is TRBV11-2 and J usage is TRBJ2-2; 10 nucleotides match TRBD2. The sequenced material came from blood. CDR3 residues: CASTKLAGSPGELFF. As DNA, the CDR3 is TGTGCCAGCACGAAACTAGCGGGGTCACCCGGGGAGCTGTTTTTT.